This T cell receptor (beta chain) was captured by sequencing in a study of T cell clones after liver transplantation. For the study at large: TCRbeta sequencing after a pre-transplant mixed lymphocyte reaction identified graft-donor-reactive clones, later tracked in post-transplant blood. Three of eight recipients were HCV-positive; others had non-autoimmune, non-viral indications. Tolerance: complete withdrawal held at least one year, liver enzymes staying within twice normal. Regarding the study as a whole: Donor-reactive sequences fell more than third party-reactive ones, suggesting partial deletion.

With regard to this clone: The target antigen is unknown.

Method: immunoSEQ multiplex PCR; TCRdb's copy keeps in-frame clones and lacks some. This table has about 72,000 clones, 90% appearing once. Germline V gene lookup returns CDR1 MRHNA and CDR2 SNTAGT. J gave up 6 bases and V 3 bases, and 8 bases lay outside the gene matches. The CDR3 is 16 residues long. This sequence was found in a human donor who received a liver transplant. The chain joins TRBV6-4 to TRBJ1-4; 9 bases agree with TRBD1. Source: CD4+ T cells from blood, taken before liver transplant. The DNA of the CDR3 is TGTGCCAGCAGTGAGTCCGGGACAGGGAGGGATGAAAAACTGTTTTTT. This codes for CASSESGTGRDEKLFF.